A selection of T cell receptor beta chains follows, all from one sample in a study of OX40 agonist ivuxolimab in advanced cancers. Sequencing was performed with immunoSEQ multiplex PCR; in TCRdb, only in-frame clones are kept and a portion is missing. This sample yields some 82,000 clones, of which roughly nine tenths are seen a single time; 2% to 2.5% belongs to the top ten. The sequencing used CD4+ or CD8+ T cells sorted from blood, collected in a trial of the OX40 agonist ivuxolimab. The receptors were gathered from an adult with an advanced solid tumor such as melanoma, head and neck, liver or kidney cancer. Both conserved end residues are part of each CDR3. A D gene is named only where the DNA matches it firmly. Clone size is stated in some rows and not others, as once, few, many or a class when expanded.

d_call: NA
j_call: TRBJ1-1
v_call: TRBV27
clone_size: NA
cdr3_aa: CASSLSKGAGPTEAFF
cdr3_nt: TGTGCCAGCAGTTTATCGAAAGGGGCAGGGCCCACTGAAGCTTTCTTT

d_call: TRBD2
j_call: TRBJ2-2
v_call: TRBV2
clone_size: once
cdr3_aa: CASSEASGRAGTGELFF
cdr3_nt: TGTGCCAGCAGTGAAGCGAGCGGGAGGGCGGGCACCGGGGAGCTGTTTTTT

d_call: TRBD1
j_call: TRBJ2-7
v_call: TRBV5-1
clone_size: NA
cdr3_aa: CASSWTGDEQYF
cdr3_nt: TGCGCCAGCAGCTGGACAGGGGACGAGCAGTACTTC

d_call: NA
j_call: TRBJ1-3
v_call: TRBV28
clone_size: NA
cdr3_aa: CASTTAGPYSGNTIYF
cdr3_nt: TGTGCCAGCACGACTGCAGGGCCTTACTCTGGAAACACCATATATTTT

d_call: NA
j_call: TRBJ2-3
v_call: TRBV28
clone_size: NA
cdr3_aa: CASSSKFTDTQYF
cdr3_nt: TGTGCCAGCAGTTCCAAATTCACAGATACGCAGTATTTT

d_call: NA
j_call: TRBJ1-4
v_call: TRBV19
clone_size: NA
cdr3_aa: CASSIPGGGEKLFF
cdr3_nt: TGTGCCAGTAGTATCCCAGGTGGAGGTGAAAAACTGTTTTTT

d_call: TRBD2
j_call: TRBJ2-7
v_call: TRBV2
clone_size: NA
cdr3_aa: CASSEGTSGRRVQYF
cdr3_nt: TGTGCCAGCAGTGAGGGGACTAGCGGTCGGCGGGTGCAGTACTTC

d_call: NA
j_call: TRBJ1-1
v_call: TRBV28
clone_size: NA
cdr3_aa: CASSGLLREMNTEAFF
cdr3_nt: TGTGCCAGCAGTGGTCTTTTAAGGGAAATGAACACTGAAGCTTTCTTT

d_call: TRBD1
j_call: TRBJ1-1
v_call: TRBV10-1
clone_size: NA
cdr3_aa: CASSESAGGIEAEAFF
cdr3_nt: TGCGCCAGCAGTGAGTCTGCAGGGGGCATCGAGGCTGAAGCTTTCTTT

d_call: NA
j_call: TRBJ2-1
v_call: TRBV5-8
clone_size: NA
cdr3_aa: CASPSWGRVDKRNEQFF
cdr3_nt: TGTGCCAGCCCATCCTGGGGTCGGGTAGATAAACGGAATGAGCAGTTCTTC

d_call: TRBD2
j_call: TRBJ2-1
v_call: TRBV7-8
clone_size: NA
cdr3_aa: CASSLARLAGVEQFF
cdr3_nt: TGTGCCAGCAGCTTAGCGAGGCTAGCGGGAGTTGAGCAGTTCTTC

d_call: NA
j_call: TRBJ2-4
v_call: TRBV7-2
clone_size: NA
cdr3_aa: CASSLAQSQGGKNIQYF
cdr3_nt: TGTGCCAGCAGCTTAGCCCAATCGCAGGGAGGCAAAAACATTCAGTACTTC

d_call: NA
j_call: TRBJ1-1
v_call: TRBV30
clone_size: once
cdr3_aa: CAWRDESEAFF
cdr3_nt: TGTGCCTGGAGGGATGAAAGTGAAGCTTTCTTT

d_call: TRBD1
j_call: TRBJ2-5
v_call: TRBV7-9
clone_size: NA
cdr3_aa: CASSPQGARETQYF
cdr3_nt: TGTGCCAGCAGCCCGCAGGGGGCGAGGGAGACCCAGTACTTC

d_call: NA
j_call: TRBJ1-2
v_call: TRBV27
clone_size: NA
cdr3_aa: CASSLGLSNTYGYTF
cdr3_nt: TGTGCCAGCAGTTTAGGGCTCAGTAATACCTATGGCTACACCTTC

d_call: NA
j_call: TRBJ2-6
v_call: TRBV7-8
clone_size: NA
cdr3_aa: CASSFRSSGANVLTF
cdr3_nt: TGTGCCAGCAGCTTCAGGAGCTCTGGGGCCAACGTCCTGACTTTC

d_call: TRBD1
j_call: TRBJ1-1
v_call: TRBV29-1
clone_size: NA
cdr3_aa: CSVDQGAGEAFF
cdr3_nt: TGCAGCGTTGACCAGGGGGCGGGTGAAGCTTTCTTT

d_call: NA
j_call: TRBJ2-7
v_call: TRBV5-1
clone_size: once
cdr3_aa: CASSGQGGTTYEQYF
cdr3_nt: TGCGCCAGCAGCGGGCAGGGTGGAACAACCTACGAGCAGTACTTC

d_call: TRBD1
j_call: TRBJ2-1
v_call: TRBV28
clone_size: NA
cdr3_aa: CASSFGDRVAEQFF
cdr3_nt: TGTGCCAGCAGTTTTGGGGACAGGGTGGCTGAGCAGTTCTTC

d_call: TRBD1
j_call: TRBJ2-3
v_call: TRBV7-2
clone_size: NA
cdr3_aa: CASSVGQRRTDTQYF
cdr3_nt: TGTGCCAGCAGCGTGGGACAGCGCCGCACAGATACGCAGTATTTT

d_call: TRBD1
j_call: TRBJ1-5
v_call: TRBV30
clone_size: NA
cdr3_aa: CAWSVGTGRQPQHF
cdr3_nt: TGTGCCTGGAGTGTAGGGACAGGACGGCAGCCCCAGCATTTT

d_call: NA
j_call: TRBJ1-1
v_call: TRBV11-2
clone_size: NA
cdr3_aa: CASSLQQNTEAFF
cdr3_nt: TGTGCCAGCAGCTTACAGCAGAACACTGAAGCTTTCTTT

d_call: TRBD2
j_call: TRBJ2-5
v_call: TRBV19
clone_size: NA
cdr3_aa: CASSIVGTSGRKTQYF
cdr3_nt: TGTGCCAGTAGTATAGTTGGGACTAGCGGGAGGAAGACCCAGTACTTC

d_call: TRBD2
j_call: TRBJ2-1
v_call: TRBV5-1
clone_size: NA
cdr3_aa: CASSLDGTSVYNEQFF
cdr3_nt: TGCGCCAGCAGCTTGGATGGGACTAGCGTCTACAATGAGCAGTTCTTC

d_call: TRBD2
j_call: TRBJ2-2
v_call: TRBV7-2
clone_size: once
cdr3_aa: CASTTGSGRATGELFF
cdr3_nt: TGTGCCAGCACCACGGGTAGCGGGAGGGCCACCGGGGAGCTGTTTTTT

d_call: NA
j_call: TRBJ2-7
v_call: TRBV7-8
clone_size: NA
cdr3_aa: CASSLLAGRGRYEQYF
cdr3_nt: TGTGCCAGCAGCTTACTGGCGGGAAGGGGTCGCTACGAGCAGTACTTC

d_call: NA
j_call: TRBJ1-1
v_call: TRBV4-3
clone_size: NA
cdr3_aa: CASSPLPQGGTEAFF
cdr3_nt: TGCGCCAGCAGCCCTTTACCCCAGGGTGGTACTGAAGCTTTCTTT

d_call: NA
j_call: TRBJ2-1
v_call: TRBV19
clone_size: few
cdr3_aa: CASEGGNNEQFF
cdr3_nt: TGTGCCAGTGAGGGGGGTAACAATGAGCAGTTCTTC

d_call: TRBD1
j_call: TRBJ2-3
v_call: TRBV5-1
clone_size: NA
cdr3_aa: CASSWGPGQSTDTQYF
cdr3_nt: TGCGCCAGCAGCTGGGGACCGGGACAGAGCACAGATACGCAGTATTTT

d_call: TRBD1
j_call: TRBJ1-2
v_call: TRBV19
clone_size: NA
cdr3_aa: CASSGVRTGSGYTF
cdr3_nt: TGTGCCAGTAGTGGGGTCCGGACAGGGTCCGGCTACACCTTC

d_call: NA
j_call: TRBJ1-1
v_call: TRBV5-1
clone_size: NA
cdr3_aa: CASRRENGMNTEAFF
cdr3_nt: TGCGCCAGCAGGCGCGAGAACGGGATGAACACTGAAGCTTTCTTT

d_call: NA
j_call: TRBJ1-5
v_call: TRBV19
clone_size: once
cdr3_aa: CASSRTRTQPQHF
cdr3_nt: TGTGCCAGTAGTAGGACCCGTACCCAGCCCCAGCATTTT

d_call: NA
j_call: TRBJ2-1
v_call: TRBV20-1
clone_size: once
cdr3_aa: CSAYVSEQFF
cdr3_nt: TGCAGTGCGTATGTCAGTGAGCAGTTCTTC

d_call: TRBD1
j_call: TRBJ2-1
v_call: TRBV5-6
clone_size: NA
cdr3_aa: CASSWAGTGGLNEQFF
cdr3_nt: TGTGCCAGCAGCTGGGCCGGGACAGGGGGCCTCAATGAGCAGTTCTTC

d_call: NA
j_call: TRBJ1-3
v_call: TRBV4-3
clone_size: NA
cdr3_aa: CASSQDSWGVGNTIYF
cdr3_nt: TGCGCCAGCAGCCAAGATTCGTGGGGGGTTGGAAACACCATATATTTT

d_call: NA
j_call: TRBJ1-2
v_call: TRBV5-1
clone_size: NA
cdr3_aa: CASSLQPGSNYGYTF
cdr3_nt: TGCGCCAGCAGCTTGCAACCGGGGTCTAACTATGGCTACACCTTC

d_call: NA
j_call: TRBJ1-1
v_call: TRBV6-6
clone_size: NA
cdr3_aa: CASSYSGENTEAFF
cdr3_nt: TGTGCCAGCAGTTACTCAGGGGAGAACACTGAAGCTTTCTTT

d_call: NA
j_call: TRBJ2-1
v_call: TRBV7-2
clone_size: few
cdr3_aa: CASSPPAGSYNEQFF
cdr3_nt: TGTGCCAGCAGCCCGCCAGCGGGCTCCTACAATGAGCAGTTCTTC

d_call: NA
j_call: TRBJ1-3
v_call: TRBV6-1
clone_size: NA
cdr3_aa: CASRTGFDSGNTIYF
cdr3_nt: TGTGCCAGCAGAACGGGATTCGACTCTGGAAACACCATATATTTT

d_call: TRBD2
j_call: TRBJ2-7
v_call: TRBV19
clone_size: NA
cdr3_aa: CASSKGTSGSYEQYF
cdr3_nt: TGTGCCAGTAGTAAGGGGACTAGCGGGAGTTACGAGCAGTACTTC

d_call: NA
j_call: TRBJ2-3
v_call: TRBV5-1
clone_size: once
cdr3_aa: CASSRQDSTDTQYF
cdr3_nt: TGCGCCAGCAGCCGACAGGACAGCACAGATACGCAGTATTTT

d_call: TRBD1
j_call: TRBJ1-1
v_call: TRBV5-5
clone_size: NA
cdr3_aa: CASSLEGQVGRNTEAFF
cdr3_nt: TGTGCCAGCAGCTTGGAGGGACAGGTCGGTAGGAACACTGAAGCTTTCTTT

d_call: TRBD2
j_call: TRBJ2-2
v_call: TRBV11-2
clone_size: NA
cdr3_aa: CASSRLAGGNTGELFF
cdr3_nt: TGTGCCAGCAGCCGCCTAGCGGGGGGGAACACCGGGGAGCTGTTTTTT

d_call: NA
j_call: TRBJ2-1
v_call: TRBV7-7
clone_size: NA
cdr3_aa: CASSFTRSDEQFF
cdr3_nt: TGTGCTAGCAGCTTTACTAGAAGCGATGAGCAGTTCTTC

d_call: NA
j_call: TRBJ2-7
v_call: TRBV6-1
clone_size: NA
cdr3_aa: CASSERGVVGYEQYF
cdr3_nt: TGTGCCAGCAGTGAAAGGGGGGTGGTCGGGTACGAGCAGTACTTC

d_call: NA
j_call: TRBJ2-2
v_call: TRBV7-2
clone_size: NA
cdr3_aa: CASSFQGTGELFF
cdr3_nt: TGTGCCAGCAGCTTCCAGGGTACCGGGGAGCTGTTTTTT

d_call: TRBD1
j_call: TRBJ1-1
v_call: TRBV5-5
clone_size: NA
cdr3_aa: CASSVGQANTEAFF
cdr3_nt: TGTGCCAGCAGCGTAGGACAGGCGAACACTGAAGCTTTCTTT

d_call: NA
j_call: TRBJ2-1
v_call: TRBV7-3
clone_size: NA
cdr3_aa: CASSPGSPREGNEQFF
cdr3_nt: TGTGCCAGCAGCCCTGGGTCTCCCCGAGAGGGTAATGAGCAGTTCTTC

d_call: NA
j_call: TRBJ1-1
v_call: TRBV11-2
clone_size: NA
cdr3_aa: CASSLAVGGNTEAFF
cdr3_nt: TGTGCCAGCAGCTTAGCCGTGGGTGGGAACACTGAAGCTTTCTTT

d_call: NA
j_call: TRBJ2-4
v_call: TRBV19
clone_size: NA
cdr3_aa: CASSNMVRLKNIQYF
cdr3_nt: TGTGCCAGTAGTAATATGGTGCGTCTCAAAAACATTCAGTACTTC

d_call: TRBD1
j_call: TRBJ2-7
v_call: TRBV4-1
clone_size: NA
cdr3_aa: CASSPQDRALYEQYF
cdr3_nt: TGCGCCAGCAGCCCCCAGGACAGGGCGCTCTACGAGCAGTACTTC

d_call: NA
j_call: TRBJ2-7
v_call: TRBV29-1
clone_size: NA
cdr3_aa: CSVADSRQYF
cdr3_nt: TGCAGCGTTGCGGACAGTCGGCAGTACTTC

d_call: NA
j_call: TRBJ2-1
v_call: TRBV19
clone_size: once
cdr3_aa: CASSISSASSYNEQFF
cdr3_nt: TGTGCCAGTAGTATTTCTAGCGCGAGCTCCTACAATGAGCAGTTCTTC

d_call: TRBD1
j_call: TRBJ1-2
v_call: TRBV6-5
clone_size: NA
cdr3_aa: CASSLTGTERGYTF
cdr3_nt: TGTGCCAGCAGCTTAACCGGGACAGAACGTGGCTACACCTTC

d_call: NA
j_call: TRBJ2-7
v_call: TRBV7-9
clone_size: NA
cdr3_aa: CASSLGGDEQYF
cdr3_nt: TGTGCCAGCAGCTTAGGGGGGGACGAGCAGTACTTC